A single sample is the source of the 15 T cell receptor beta chains below, sequenced in a study of T cells in Graves' hyperthyroidism and ophthalmopathy. The TCR beta CDR3 regions underwent amplification using RNA transcripts as the source. First-round RT-PCR with HTBI primers amplified the TCR CDR3 region. One entry per CDR3 protein, called by TCRdb with MiXCR from the multiplex PCR reads. The table shows about 410,000 distinct CDR3 sequences, with approximately 15% occurring only once. What was sequenced was blood. Source of these receptors: a man aged 18 to 30 with Graves' ophthalmopathy.

This clonotype was picked up many times. V and J are TRBV6-2 or TRBV6-3 and TRBJ2-7; 10 bases align to TRBD2. The CDR3 loop spans 15 amino acids. Germline CDR1 and CDR2: MNHEY and SVGEGT. J gave up 0 bases and V 6 bases, and 5 bases lay outside the gene matches. CDR3 sequence: CASRPTSGLSYEQYF. The CDR3 nucleotides read TGTGCCAGCAGGCCGACTAGCGGGCTCTCCTACGAGCAGTACTTC.

Worth noting for this clonotype: A much larger clone sits a single nucleotide away, making a read error possible. This chain joins TRBV11-2 and TRBJ2-7, with TRBD2 matching over 15 bases. Germline V gene data show CDR1 as SGHAT and CDR2 as FQNNGV. Trimming cost V 5 bases and J 4 bases; bases outside gene matches: 3. The CDR3 has 15 amino acids. The CDR3 protein is CASSRTSGREYEQYF. CDR3 DNA: TGTGCCAGCAGCCGGACTAGCGGGAGGGAATACGAGCAGTACTTC.

The chain combines TRBV6-1 with TRBJ2-2, with TRBD2 as a possible D gene (7 bases). Trimming stripped 7 bases from V and 7 bases from J, with 22 bases between. Germline-derived CDR1 and CDR2 are MNHNS and SASEGT. The CDR3 has 16 residues. CDR3 bases: TGTGCCAGCACCACCCGGCAGGGGAGGGCCAACGGGGAGCTGTTTTTT. This codes for CASTTRQGRANGELFF.

The chain employs TRBV11-2 and TRBJ2-1; 8 bases agree with TRBD1. Germline CDR1 and CDR2: SGHAT and FQNNGV. This CDR3 spans 16 amino acids. Trimming removed 5 bases from V and 3 bases from J; junction bases left unmatched: 9. CDR3 coding DNA: TGTGCCAGCAGCACACAACCGGGACAGGACTACAATGAGCAGTTCTTC. It translates to CASSTQPGQDYNEQFF.

This clonotype has at least ten counts. The chain recombines TRBV7-9 with TRBJ2-3; D gene uncertain. Germline V gene lookup returns CDR1 SEHNR and CDR2 FQNEAQ (reference sequence). The CDR3 has 12 residues. V lost 5 bases to trimming and J lost 6 bases, with 9 bases between them. The CDR3 loop reads CASSARHDTQYF. For the CDR3, the DNA is TGTGCCAGCAGCGCGAGGCACGATACGCAGTATTTT.

This clonotype was recorded a few times. This may arise from a read error, as a much more abundant clone is one base away. The CDR3 spells CAGSQREKGTEAFF. CDR3 nucleotide sequence: TGTGCCGGCAGTCAGAGGGAGAAGGGCACTGAAGCTTTCTTT. The chain employs TRBV12-3 or TRBV12-4 and TRBJ1-1; D remains unclear. This CDR3 is 14 amino acids long.

Ten or more counts support this clonotype. The J gene is TRBJ2-7, the V gene TRBV30, with D unclear. Between the trimmed V and J ends, which lost 3 bases and 2 bases, there was a span of 8 bases. The CDR3 loop spans 12 amino acids. Germline lookup yields CDR1 GTSNPN and CDR2 SVGIG (reference sequence). The DNA for the CDR3 is TGTGCCTGGAGGGACCCAACCTACGAGCAGTACTTC. It codes for CAWRDPTYEQYF.

This clonotype was seen repeatedly, ten times or more. This sequence joins TRBV7-2 and TRBJ2-7; 8 bases line up with TRBD2. This CDR3 is 17 amino acids long. J lost 4 bases, V lost 2 bases, and 13 bases had no gene match. From germline, CDR1 is SGHTA and CDR2 FQGNSA. CDR3 in amino acids: CASSLRGGTSSRYEQYF. In nucleotides, the CDR3 is TGTGCCAGCAGCTTACGGGGGGGAACTAGCTCAAGGTACGAGCAGTACTTC.

The J gene is TRBJ2-7, the V gene TRBV30; the D gene could be TRBD1 or TRBD2 (6 bases each). The germline gives CDR1 GTSNPN, CDR2 SVGIG (reference sequence). The CDR3 has 14 amino acids. The V end lost 3 bases, the J end lost 0 bases, and 12 bases lay between the germline ends. The CDR3 sequence is CAWRARGPSYEQYF. The CDR3 DNA is TGTGCCTGGAGGGCCCGGGGGCCCTCCTACGAGCAGTACTTC.

This clonotype was found many times. The chain has TRBV6-6 and TRBJ1-1; 8 bases match TRBD1. The CDR3 length is 16 residues. Germline CDR1 reads MNHNY; CDR2 reads SVGAGI (reference sequence). V was clipped by 5 bases and J by 2 bases; unmatched bases: 10. The chain's CDR3 is CASSRTRTGLNTEAFF. CDR3 bases: TGTGCCAGCAGTCGAACTCGGACAGGGTTAAACACTGAAGCTTTCTTT.

This rearrangement joins TRBV11-1 to TRBJ2-7; 7 nucleotides align to TRBD1. The CDR3 runs to 16 residues. V gave up 7 bases and J gave up 0 bases; unmatched junction bases: 12. Germline V CDR1 and CDR2: SGHAT, FQDESV (reference sequence). The CDR3 reads CASKQKAGTVSYEQYF. The CDR3 DNA is TGTGCCAGCAAACAGAAGGCCGGGACAGTCTCCTACGAGCAGTACTTC. Complete variable domain (other parts from reference TRBV11-1 and TRBJ2-7): EAEVAQSPRYKITEKSQAVAFWCDPISGHATLYWYRQILGQGPELLVQFQDESVVDDSQLPKDRFSAERLKGVDSTLKIQPAELGDSAMYLCASKQKAGTVSYEQYFGPGTRLTVT.

The chain combines TRBV5-1 with TRBJ1-6; D is ambiguous. The CDR3 runs to 15 residues. The germline CDR1 and CDR2 sequences are SGHRS and YFSETQ. The V end lost 3 bases, the J end lost 9 bases, and 16 bases lay between the germline ends. The CDR3 DNA is TGCGCCAGCAGCTCTTTCGGGGAGAAGTTTTCACCCCTCCACTTT. Its translation is CASSSFGEKFSPLHF.

This clonotype was seen repeatedly, ten times or more. The chain joins TRBV27 to TRBJ1-6, with D tentatively TRBD1 (6 bases). This CDR3 contains 13 residues. From germline, CDR1 is MNHEY and CDR2 SMNVEV (reference sequence). Trimming left V 4 bases short and J 9 bases short, with 10 bases between. CDR3 residues: CASSSRDISPLHF. As DNA, the CDR3 is TGTGCCAGCAGTTCCCGGGACATTTCACCCCTCCACTTT.

This clonotype was found a few times. The rearrangement links TRBV14 to TRBJ2-1; D may be TRBD1 (5 bases). The V gene lost 4 bases and the J gene lost 9 bases, with 13 bases spanning the gap. This CDR3 region has 13 residues. Per germline, CDR1 SGHDN and CDR2 FVKESK. The CDR3 sequence: CASSLLGRGEQFF. Written as DNA, the CDR3 is TGTGCCAGCAGCCTCCTGGGAAGGGGTGAGCAGTTCTTC. The variable domain in full, with the rest retrieved from reference TRBV14 and TRBJ2-1, is EAGVTQFPSHSVIEKGQTVTLRCDPISGHDNLYWYRRVMGKEIKFLLHFVKESKQDESGMPNNRFLAERTGGTYSTLKVQPAELEDSGVYFCASSLLGRGEQFFGPGTRLTVL.

This rearrangement joins TRBV19 to TRBJ2-1, with 8 positions matching TRBD2. CDR1 is LNHDA and CDR2 is SQIVND in the germline V gene (reference sequence). V dropped 3 bases and J dropped 4; count of bases not matched to a gene: 5. This CDR3 has 15 amino acids. The CDR3 sequence is CASSISLAGYNEQFF. In DNA form, the CDR3 reads TGTGCCAGTAGTATTTCTCTAGCGGGTTACAATGAGCAGTTCTTC.